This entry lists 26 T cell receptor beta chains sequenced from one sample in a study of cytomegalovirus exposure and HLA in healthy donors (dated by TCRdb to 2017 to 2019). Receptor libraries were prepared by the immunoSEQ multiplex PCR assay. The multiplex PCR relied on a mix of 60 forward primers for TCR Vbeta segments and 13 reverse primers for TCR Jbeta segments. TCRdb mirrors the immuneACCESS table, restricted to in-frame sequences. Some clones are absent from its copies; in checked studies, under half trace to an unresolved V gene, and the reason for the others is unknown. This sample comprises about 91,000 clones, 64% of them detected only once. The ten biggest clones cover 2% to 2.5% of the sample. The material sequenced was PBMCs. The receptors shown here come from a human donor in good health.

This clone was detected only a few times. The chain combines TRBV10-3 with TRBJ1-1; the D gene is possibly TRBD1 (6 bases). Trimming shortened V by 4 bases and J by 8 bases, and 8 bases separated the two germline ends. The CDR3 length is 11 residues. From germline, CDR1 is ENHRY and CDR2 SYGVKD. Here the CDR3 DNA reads TGTGCCATCAGTGCAGGGGTCGAAGCTTTCTTT. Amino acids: CAISAGVEAFF.

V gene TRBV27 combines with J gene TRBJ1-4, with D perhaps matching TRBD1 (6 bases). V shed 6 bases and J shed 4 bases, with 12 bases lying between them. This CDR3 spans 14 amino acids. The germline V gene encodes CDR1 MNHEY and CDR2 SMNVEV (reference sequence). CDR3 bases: TGTGCCAGCAGCCCGACAGGACTTAATGAAAAACTGTTTTTT. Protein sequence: CASSPTGLNEKLFF. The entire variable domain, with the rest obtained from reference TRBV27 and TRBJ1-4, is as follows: EAQVTQNPRYLITVTGKKLTVTCSQNMNHEYMSWYRQDPGLGLRQIYYSMNVEVTDKGDVPEGYKVSRKEKRNFPLILESPSPNQTSLYFCASSPTGLNEKLFFGSGTQLSVL.

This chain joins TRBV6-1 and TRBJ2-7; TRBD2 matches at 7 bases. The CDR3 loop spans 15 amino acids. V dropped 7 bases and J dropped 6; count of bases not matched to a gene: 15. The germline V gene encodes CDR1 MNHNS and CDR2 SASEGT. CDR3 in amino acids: CASTALRDYRVEQYF. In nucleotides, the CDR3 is TGTGCCAGCACTGCTCTCCGGGACTATAGGGTCGAGCAGTACTTC.

As DNA, the CDR3 is TGTGCCAGCACCCCCCACGGGGGGCTCTATAATTCACCCCTCCACTTT. Its protein is CASTPHGGLYNSPLHF. The chain uses TRBV11-2 and TRBJ1-6; tentatively, D is TRBD1 (6 bases). Germline CDR1 and CDR2: SGHAT and FQNNGV. The CDR3 covers 16 residues. Trimming stripped 7 bases from V and 3 bases from J, with 16 bases between.

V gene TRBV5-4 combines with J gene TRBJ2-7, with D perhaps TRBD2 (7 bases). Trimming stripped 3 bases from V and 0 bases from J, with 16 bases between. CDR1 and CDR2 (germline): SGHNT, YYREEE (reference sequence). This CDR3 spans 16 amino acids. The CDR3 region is CASSWGGRAGSYEQYF. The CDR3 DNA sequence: TGTGCCAGCAGCTGGGGGGGCAGGGCTGGCTCCTACGAGCAGTACTTC.

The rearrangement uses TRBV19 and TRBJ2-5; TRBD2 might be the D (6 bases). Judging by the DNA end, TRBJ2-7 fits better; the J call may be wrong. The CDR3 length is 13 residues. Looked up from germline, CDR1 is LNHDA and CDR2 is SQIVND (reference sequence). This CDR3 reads CASSREQRYEQYF. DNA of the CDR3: TGTGCCAGTAGCCGGGAGCAACGCTACGAGCAGTACTTC.

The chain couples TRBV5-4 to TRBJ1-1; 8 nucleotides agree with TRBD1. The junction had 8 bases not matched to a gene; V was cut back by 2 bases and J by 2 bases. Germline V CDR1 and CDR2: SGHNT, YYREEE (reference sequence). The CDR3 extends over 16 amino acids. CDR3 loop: CASSLARQGRNTEAFF. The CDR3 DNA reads TGTGCCAGCAGCTTAGCTCGACAGGGGCGCAACACTGAAGCTTTCTTT.

In DNA form, the CDR3 reads TGTGCCAGCAGCTTAACGCAGGGGGTTCTTGAGCAGTTCTTC. Protein sequence: CASSLTQGVLEQFF. This chain connects TRBV7-9 to TRBJ2-1, with 7 bases matching TRBD1. The CDR3 extends over 14 amino acids. Per the germline V gene, CDR1 is SEHNR and CDR2 is FQNEAQ (reference sequence). V shed 2 bases, J shed 9 bases, and the junction held 7 bases outside the gene matches. The whole variable domain, remainder taken from reference TRBV7-9 and TRBJ2-1, is DTGVSQNPRHKITKRGQNVTFRCDPISEHNRLYWYRQTLGQGPEFLTYFQNEAQLEKSRLLSDRFSAERPKGSFSTLEIQRTEQGDSAMYLCASSLTQGVLEQFFGPGTRLTVL.

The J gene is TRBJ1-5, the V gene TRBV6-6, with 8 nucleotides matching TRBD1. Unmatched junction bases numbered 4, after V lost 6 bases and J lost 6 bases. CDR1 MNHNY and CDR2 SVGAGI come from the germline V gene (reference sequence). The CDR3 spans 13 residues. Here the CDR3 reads CASRSGGGQPQHF. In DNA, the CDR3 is TGTGCCAGCAGGTCAGGGGGCGGTCAGCCCCAGCATTTT.

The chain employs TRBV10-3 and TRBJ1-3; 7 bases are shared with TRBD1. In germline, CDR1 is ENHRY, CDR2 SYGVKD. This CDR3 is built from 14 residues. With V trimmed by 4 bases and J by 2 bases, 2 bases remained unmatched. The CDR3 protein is CAISGGTAGNTIYF. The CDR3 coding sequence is TGTGCCATCAGTGGGGGGACAGCTGGAAACACCATATATTTT.

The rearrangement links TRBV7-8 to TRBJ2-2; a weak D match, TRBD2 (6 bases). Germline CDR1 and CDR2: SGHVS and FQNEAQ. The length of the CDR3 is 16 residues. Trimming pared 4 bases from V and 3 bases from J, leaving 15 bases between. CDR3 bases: TGTGCCAGCAGCTCGGTCGGGGGAGCGGACACCGGGGAGCTGTTTTTT. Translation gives CASSSVGGADTGELFF.

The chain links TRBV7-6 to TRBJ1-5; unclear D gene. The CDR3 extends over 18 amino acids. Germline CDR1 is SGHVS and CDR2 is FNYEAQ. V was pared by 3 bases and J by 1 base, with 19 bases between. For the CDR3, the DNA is TGTGCCAGCAGCTTCCAGGTACGTTTTTCTGTGAGCAATCAGCCCCAGCATTTT. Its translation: CASSFQVRFSVSNQPQHF.

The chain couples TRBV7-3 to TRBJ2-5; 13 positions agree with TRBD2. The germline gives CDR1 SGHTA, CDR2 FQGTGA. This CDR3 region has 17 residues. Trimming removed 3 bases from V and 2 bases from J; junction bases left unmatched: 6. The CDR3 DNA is TGTGCCAGCAGCTTTACTCCGGGACTAGCGGGGCAAGAGACCCAGTACTTC. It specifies CASSFTPGLAGQETQYF.

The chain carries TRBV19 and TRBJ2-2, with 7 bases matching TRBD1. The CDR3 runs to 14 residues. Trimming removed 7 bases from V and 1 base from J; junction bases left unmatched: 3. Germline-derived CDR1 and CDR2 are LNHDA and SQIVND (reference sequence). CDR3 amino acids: CASKTGRNTGELFF. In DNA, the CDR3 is TGTGCCAGTAAGACAGGGCGGAACACCGGGGAGCTGTTTTTT. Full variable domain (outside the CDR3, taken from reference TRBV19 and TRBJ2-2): DGGITQSPKYLFRKEGQNVTLSCEQNLNHDAMYWYRQDPGQGLRLIYYSQIVNDFQKGDIAEGYSVSREKKESFPLTVTSAQKNPTAFYLCASKTGRNTGELFFGEGSRLTVL.

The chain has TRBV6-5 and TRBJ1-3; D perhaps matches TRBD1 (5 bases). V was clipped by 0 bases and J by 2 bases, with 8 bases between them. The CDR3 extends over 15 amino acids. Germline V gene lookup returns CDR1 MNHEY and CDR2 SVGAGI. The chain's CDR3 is CASSYSLGAGNTIYF. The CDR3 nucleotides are TGTGCCAGCAGTTACTCTCTAGGGGCTGGAAACACCATATATTTT.

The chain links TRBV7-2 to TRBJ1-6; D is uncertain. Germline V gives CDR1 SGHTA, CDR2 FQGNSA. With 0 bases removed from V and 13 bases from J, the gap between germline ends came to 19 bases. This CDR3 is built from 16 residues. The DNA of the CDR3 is TGTGCCAGCAGCTTAGCGAGCGTCATCCAAGCGGCGCCCCTCCACTTT. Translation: CASSLASVIQAAPLHF. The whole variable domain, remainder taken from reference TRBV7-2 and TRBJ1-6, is GAGVSQSPSNKVTEKGKDVELRCDPISGHTALYWYRQSLGQGLEFLIYFQGNSAPDKSGLPSDRFSAERTGGSVSTLTIQRTQQEDSAVYLCASSLASVIQAAPLHFGNGTRLTVT.

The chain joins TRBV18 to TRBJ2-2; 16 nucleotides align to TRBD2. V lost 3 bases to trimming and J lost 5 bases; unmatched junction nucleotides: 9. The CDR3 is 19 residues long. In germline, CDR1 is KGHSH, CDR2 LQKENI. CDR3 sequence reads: CASSPTGTSGGAWTGELFF. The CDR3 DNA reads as TGTGCCAGCTCACCGACCGGGACTAGCGGGGGGGCCTGGACCGGGGAGCTGTTTTTT.

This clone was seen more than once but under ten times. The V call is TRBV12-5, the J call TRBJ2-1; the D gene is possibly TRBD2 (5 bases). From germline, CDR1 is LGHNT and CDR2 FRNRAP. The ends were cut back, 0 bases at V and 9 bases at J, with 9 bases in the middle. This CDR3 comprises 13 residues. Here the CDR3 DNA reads TGTGCTAGTGGTTTGGTACCGGGGTCTGAGCAGTTCTTC. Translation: CASGLVPGSEQFF.

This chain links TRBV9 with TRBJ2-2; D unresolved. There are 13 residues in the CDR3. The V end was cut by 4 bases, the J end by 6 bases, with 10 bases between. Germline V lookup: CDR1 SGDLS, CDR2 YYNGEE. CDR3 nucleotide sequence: TGTGCCAGCAGCCTGACTCCGCCCGGGGAGCTGTTTTTT. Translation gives CASSLTPPGELFF.

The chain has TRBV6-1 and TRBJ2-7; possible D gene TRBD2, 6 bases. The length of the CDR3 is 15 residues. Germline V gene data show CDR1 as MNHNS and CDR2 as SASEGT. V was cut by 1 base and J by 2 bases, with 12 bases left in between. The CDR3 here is CASSEGHGGTYEQYF. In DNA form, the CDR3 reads TGTGCCAGCAGTGAAGGTCATGGCGGGACCTACGAGCAGTACTTC.

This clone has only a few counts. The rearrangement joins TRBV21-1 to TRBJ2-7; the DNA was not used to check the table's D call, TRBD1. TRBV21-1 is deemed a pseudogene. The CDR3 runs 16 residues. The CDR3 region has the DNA TGTGCCAGCAGCAAATGGAGGAACAGGGATCACTACGAGCAGTACTTC. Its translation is CASSKWRNRDHYEQYF.

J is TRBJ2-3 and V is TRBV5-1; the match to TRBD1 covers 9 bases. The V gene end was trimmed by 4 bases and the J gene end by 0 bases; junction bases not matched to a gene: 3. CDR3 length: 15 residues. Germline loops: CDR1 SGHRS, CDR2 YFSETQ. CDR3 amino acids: CASSQGQGSTDTQYF. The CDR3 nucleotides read TGCGCCAGCAGCCAGGGACAGGGAAGCACAGATACGCAGTATTTT.

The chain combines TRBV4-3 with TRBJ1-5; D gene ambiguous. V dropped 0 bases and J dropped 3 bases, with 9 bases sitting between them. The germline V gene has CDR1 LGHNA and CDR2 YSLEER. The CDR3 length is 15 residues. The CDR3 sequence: CASSQDGGINQPQHF. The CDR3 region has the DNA TGCGCCAGCAGCCAAGATGGAGGAATCAATCAGCCCCAGCATTTT.

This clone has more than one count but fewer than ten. As DNA, the CDR3 is TGTGCCAGCAGTGGCCTGGATTTTGGACAGGGGAGCTACGAGCAGTACTTC. It encodes CASSGLDFGQGSYEQYF. V is TRBV25-1 and J is TRBJ2-7, with 9 bases lining up with TRBD1. There are 17 residues in the CDR3. Losses at the gene ends were 4 bases for V and 3 bases for J; bases not matched to a gene: 13. CDR1 MGHDK and CDR2 SYGVNS come from the germline V gene.

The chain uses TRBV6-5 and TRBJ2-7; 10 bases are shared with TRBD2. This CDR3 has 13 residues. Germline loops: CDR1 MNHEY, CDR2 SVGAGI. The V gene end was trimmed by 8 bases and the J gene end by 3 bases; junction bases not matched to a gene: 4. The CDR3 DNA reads TGTGCCAGCGGCATAGCGGGGGGCTACGAGCAGTACTTC. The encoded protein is CASGIAGGYEQYF.

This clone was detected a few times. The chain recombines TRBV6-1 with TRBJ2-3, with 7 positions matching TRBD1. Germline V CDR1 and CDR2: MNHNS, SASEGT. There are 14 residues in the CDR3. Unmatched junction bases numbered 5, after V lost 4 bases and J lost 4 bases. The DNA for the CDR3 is TGTGCCAGCAGTGTCGGGACAGCCCCAGATACGCAGTATTTT. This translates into CASSVGTAPDTQYF.